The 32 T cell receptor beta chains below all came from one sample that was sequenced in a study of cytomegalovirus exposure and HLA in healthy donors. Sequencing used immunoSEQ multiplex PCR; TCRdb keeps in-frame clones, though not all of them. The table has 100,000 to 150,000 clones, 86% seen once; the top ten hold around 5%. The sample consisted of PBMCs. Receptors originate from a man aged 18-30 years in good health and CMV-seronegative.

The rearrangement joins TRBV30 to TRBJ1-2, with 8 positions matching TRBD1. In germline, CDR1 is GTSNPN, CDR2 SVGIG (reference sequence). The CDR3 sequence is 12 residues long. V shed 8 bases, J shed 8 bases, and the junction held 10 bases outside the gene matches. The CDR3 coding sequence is TGTGCCGGACGACAGGGGTCCGAAGGCTACACCTTC. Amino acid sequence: CAGRQGSEGYTF.

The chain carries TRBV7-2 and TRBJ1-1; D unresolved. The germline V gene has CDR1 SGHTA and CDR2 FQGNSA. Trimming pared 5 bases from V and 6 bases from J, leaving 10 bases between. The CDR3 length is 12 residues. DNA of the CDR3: TGTGCCAGCAGCCCCCCGAGTCCTGAAGCTTTCTTT. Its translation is CASSPPSPEAFF.

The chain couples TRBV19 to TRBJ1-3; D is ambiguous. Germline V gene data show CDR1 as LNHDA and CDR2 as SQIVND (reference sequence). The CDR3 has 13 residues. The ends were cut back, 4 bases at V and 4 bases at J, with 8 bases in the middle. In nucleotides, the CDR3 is TGTGCCAGTAGTACGACGCGGGGAAACACCATATATTTT. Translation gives CASSTTRGNTIYF.

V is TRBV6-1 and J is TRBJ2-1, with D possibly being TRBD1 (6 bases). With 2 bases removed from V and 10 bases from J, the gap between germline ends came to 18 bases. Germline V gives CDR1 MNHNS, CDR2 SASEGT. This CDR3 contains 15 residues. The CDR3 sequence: CASSEIRGRYGEQFF. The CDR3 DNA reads TGTGCCAGCAGTGAAATTAGGGGGAGATACGGCGAGCAGTTCTTC.

CDR3 DNA: TGTGCCACCAGCAGAGAGGGACTAGCGGCCTCCTACGAGCAGTACTTC. It codes for CATSREGLAASYEQYF. The gene calls are TRBV15 and TRBJ2-7, with 11 nucleotides matching TRBD2. J was trimmed by 0 bases and V by 0 bases; bases with no gene match: 1. The germline V gene encodes CDR1 LNHNV and CDR2 YYDKDF (reference sequence). The CDR3 is made up of 16 amino acids.

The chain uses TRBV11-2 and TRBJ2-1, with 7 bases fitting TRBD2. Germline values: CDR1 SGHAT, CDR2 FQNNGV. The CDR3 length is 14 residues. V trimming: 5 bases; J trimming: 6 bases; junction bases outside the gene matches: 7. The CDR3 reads CASSLRLAANEQFF. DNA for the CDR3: TGTGCCAGCAGCCTAAGACTAGCCGCCAATGAGCAGTTCTTC.

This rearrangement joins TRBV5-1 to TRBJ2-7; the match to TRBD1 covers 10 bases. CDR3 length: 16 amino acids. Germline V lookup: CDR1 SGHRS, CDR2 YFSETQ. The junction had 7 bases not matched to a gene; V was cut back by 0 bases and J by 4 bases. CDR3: CASSLETGGLGYEQYF. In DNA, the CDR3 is TGCGCCAGCAGCTTGGAGACAGGGGGCTTGGGTTACGAGCAGTACTTC. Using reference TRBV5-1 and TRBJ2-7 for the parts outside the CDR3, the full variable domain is KAGVTQTPRYLIKTRGQQVTLSCSPISGHRSVSWYQQTPGQGLQFLFEYFSETQRNKGNFPGRFSGRQFSNSRSEMNVSTLELGDSALYLCASSLETGGLGYEQYFGPGTRLTVT.

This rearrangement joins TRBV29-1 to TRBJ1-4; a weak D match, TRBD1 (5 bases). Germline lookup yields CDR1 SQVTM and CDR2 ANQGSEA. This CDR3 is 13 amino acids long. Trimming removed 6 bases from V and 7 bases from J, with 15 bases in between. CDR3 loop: CSVGGGVGEKLFF. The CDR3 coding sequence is TGCAGCGTGGGTGGAGGGGTCGGTGAAAAACTGTTTTTT. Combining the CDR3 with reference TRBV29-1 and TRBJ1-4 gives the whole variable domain SAVISQKPSRDICQRGTSLTIQCQVDSQVTMMFWYRQQPGQSLTLIATANQGSEATYESGFVIDKFPISRPNLTFSTLTVSNMSPEDSSIYLCSVGGGVGEKLFFGSGTQLSVL.

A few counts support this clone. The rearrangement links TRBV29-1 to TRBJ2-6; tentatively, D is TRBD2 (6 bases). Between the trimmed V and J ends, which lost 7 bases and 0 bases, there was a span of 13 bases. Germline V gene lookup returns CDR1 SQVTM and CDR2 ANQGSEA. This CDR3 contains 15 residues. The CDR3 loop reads CSAGDSLSGANVLTF. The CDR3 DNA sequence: TGCAGCGCGGGGGACTCTCTCTCTGGGGCCAACGTCCTGACTTTC.

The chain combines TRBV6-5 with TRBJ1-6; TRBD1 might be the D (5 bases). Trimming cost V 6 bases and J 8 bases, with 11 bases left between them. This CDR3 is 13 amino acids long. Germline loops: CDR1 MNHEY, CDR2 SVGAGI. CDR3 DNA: TGTGCCAGCAGGGATAGGGGTGATTCACCCCTCCACTTT. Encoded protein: CASRDRGDSPLHF.

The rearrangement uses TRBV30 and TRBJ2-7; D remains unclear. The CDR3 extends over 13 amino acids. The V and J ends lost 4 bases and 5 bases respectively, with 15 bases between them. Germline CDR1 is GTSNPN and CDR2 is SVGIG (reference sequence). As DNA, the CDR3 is TGTGCCTGGACCCGAGCGCGCCGAAACGAGCAGTACTTC. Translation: CAWTRARRNEQYF.

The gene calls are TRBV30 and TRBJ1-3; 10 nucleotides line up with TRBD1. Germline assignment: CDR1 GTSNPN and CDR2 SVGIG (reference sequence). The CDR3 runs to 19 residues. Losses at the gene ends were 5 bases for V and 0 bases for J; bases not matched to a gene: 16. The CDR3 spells CAWDPRDRGPTSSGNTIYF. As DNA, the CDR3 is TGTGCCTGGGATCCCCGGGACAGGGGTCCTACTAGCTCTGGAAACACCATATATTTT.

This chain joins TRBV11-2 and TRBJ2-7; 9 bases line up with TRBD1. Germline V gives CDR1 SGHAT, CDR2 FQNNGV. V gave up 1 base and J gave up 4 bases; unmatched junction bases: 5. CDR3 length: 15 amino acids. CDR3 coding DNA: TGTGCCAGCAGCTTAGCCTTTGGGACAGGGTACGAGCAGTACTTC. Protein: CASSLAFGTGYEQYF. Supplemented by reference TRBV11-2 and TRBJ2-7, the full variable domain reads EAGVAQSPRYKIIEKRQSVAFWCNPISGHATLYWYQQILGQGPKLLIQFQNNGVVDDSQLPKDRFSAERLKGVDSTLKIQPAKLEDSAVYLCASSLAFGTGYEQYFGPGTRLTVT.

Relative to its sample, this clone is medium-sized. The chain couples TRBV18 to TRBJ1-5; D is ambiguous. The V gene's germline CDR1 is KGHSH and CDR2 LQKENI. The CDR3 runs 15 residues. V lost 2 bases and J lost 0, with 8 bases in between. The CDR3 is CASSPDKYSNQPQHF. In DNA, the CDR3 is TGTGCCAGCTCACCAGACAAATATAGCAATCAGCCCCAGCATTTT.

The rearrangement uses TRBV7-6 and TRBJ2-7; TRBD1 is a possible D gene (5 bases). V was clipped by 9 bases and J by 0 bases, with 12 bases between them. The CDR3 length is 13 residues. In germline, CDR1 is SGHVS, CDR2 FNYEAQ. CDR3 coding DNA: TGTGCCAGTCGACCGGACAACTCCTACGAGCAGTACTTC. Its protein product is CASRPDNSYEQYF.

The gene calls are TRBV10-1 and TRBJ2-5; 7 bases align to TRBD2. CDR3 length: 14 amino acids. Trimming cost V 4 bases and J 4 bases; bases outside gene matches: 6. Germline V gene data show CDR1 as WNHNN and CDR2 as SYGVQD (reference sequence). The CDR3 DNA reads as TGCGCCAGCAGTGCGCGGGAGAATGCAGAGACCCAGTACTTC. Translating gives CASSARENAETQYF.

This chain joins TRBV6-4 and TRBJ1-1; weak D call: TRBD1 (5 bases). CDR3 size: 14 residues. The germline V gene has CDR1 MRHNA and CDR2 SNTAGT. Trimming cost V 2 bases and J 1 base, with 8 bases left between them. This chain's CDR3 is CASSDGAGNTEAFF. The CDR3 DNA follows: TGTGCCAGCAGTGACGGGGCCGGGAACACTGAAGCTTTCTTT.

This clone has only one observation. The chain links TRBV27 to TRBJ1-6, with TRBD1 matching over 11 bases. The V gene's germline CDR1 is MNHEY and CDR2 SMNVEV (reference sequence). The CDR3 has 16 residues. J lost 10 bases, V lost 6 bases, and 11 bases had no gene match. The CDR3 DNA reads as TGTGCCAGCAGCTTGGTGTCCGGGACAGGGGGATCACCCCTCCACTTT. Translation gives CASSLVSGTGGSPLHF.

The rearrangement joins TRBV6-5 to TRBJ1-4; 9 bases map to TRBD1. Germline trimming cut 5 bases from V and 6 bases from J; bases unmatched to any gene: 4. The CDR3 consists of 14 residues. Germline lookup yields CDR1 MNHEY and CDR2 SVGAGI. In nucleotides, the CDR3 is TGTGCCAGCAGTGACAGGGGGTTGCATGAAAAACTGTTTTTT. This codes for CASSDRGLHEKLFF.

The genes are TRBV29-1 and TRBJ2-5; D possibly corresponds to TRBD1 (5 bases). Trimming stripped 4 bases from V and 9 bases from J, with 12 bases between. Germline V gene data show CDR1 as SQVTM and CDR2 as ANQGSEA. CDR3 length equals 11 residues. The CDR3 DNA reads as TGCAGCGTTGTGGTGCAGGGTGCCCAGTACTTC. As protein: CSVVVQGAQYF.

CDR3: CATSRVRDRGTYEQYF. The CDR3 DNA sequence: TGTGCCACCAGCAGAGTCCGGGACAGGGGTACGTACGAGCAGTACTTC. The chain couples TRBV15 to TRBJ2-7; 10 bases are shared with TRBD1. The CDR3 covers 16 residues. V lost 1 base to trimming and J lost 4 bases; unmatched junction nucleotides: 7. CDR1 LNHNV and CDR2 YYDKDF come from the germline V gene (reference sequence).

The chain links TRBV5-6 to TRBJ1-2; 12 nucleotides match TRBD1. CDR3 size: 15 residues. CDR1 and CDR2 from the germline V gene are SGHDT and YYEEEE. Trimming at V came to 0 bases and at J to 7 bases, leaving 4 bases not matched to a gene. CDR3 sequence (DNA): TGTGCCAGCAGCTTGGCGGGACAGGGGGCGGCTGGCTACACCTTC. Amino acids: CASSLAGQGAAGYTF. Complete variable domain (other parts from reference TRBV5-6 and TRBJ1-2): DAGVTQSPTHLIKTRGQQVTLRCSPKSGHDTVSWYQQALGQGPQFIFQYYEEEERQRGNFPDRFSGHQFPNYSSELNVNALLLGDSALYLCASSLAGQGAAGYTFGSGTRLTVV.

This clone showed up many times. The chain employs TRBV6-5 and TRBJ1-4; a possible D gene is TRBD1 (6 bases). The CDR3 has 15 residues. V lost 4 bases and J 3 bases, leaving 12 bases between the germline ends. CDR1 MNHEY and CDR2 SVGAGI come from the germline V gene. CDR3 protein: CASSFRQASNEKLFF. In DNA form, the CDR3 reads TGTGCCAGCAGTTTTCGACAGGCTTCTAATGAAAAACTGTTTTTT.

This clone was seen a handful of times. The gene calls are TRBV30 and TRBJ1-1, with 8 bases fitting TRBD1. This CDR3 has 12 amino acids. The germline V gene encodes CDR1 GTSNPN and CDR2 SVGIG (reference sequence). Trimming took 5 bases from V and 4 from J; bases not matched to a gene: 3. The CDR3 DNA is TGTGCCTGGGGACAGGGTGGCACTGAAGCTTTCTTT. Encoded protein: CAWGQGGTEAFF.

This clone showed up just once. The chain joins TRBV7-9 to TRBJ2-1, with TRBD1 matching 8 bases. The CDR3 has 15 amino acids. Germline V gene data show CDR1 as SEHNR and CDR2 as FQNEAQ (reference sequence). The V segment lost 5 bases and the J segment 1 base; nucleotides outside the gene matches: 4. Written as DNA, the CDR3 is TGTGCCAGCAGCCCCGGACAGGGATCCTACAATGAGCAGTTCTTC. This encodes CASSPGQGSYNEQFF.

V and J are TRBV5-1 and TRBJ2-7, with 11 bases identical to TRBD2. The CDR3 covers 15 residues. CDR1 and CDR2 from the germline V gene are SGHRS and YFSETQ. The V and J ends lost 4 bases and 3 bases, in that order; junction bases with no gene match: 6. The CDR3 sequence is CASSATSGGSYEQYF. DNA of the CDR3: TGCGCCAGCAGCGCAACTAGCGGGGGAAGCTACGAGCAGTACTTC.

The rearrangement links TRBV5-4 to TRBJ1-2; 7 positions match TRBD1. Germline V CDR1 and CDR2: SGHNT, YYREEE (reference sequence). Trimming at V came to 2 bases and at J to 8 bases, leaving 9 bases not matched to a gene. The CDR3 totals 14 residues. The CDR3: CASSFDREWLGYTF. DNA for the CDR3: TGTGCCAGCAGCTTTGACAGGGAATGGCTAGGCTACACCTTC.

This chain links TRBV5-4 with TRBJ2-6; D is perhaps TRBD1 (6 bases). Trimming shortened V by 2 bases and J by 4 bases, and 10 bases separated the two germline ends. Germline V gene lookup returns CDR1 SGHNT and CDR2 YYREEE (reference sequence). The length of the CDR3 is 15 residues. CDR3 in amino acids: CASSLQGTGANVLTF. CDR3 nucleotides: TGTGCCAGCAGCTTACAGGGTACCGGGGCCAACGTCCTGACTTTC.

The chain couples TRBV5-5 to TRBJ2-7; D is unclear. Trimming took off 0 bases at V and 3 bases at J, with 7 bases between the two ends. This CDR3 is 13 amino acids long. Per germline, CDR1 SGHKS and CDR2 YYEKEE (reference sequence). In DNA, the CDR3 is TGTGCCAGCAGCTTGGACGCCTACTACGAGCAGTACTTC. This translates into CASSLDAYYEQYF.

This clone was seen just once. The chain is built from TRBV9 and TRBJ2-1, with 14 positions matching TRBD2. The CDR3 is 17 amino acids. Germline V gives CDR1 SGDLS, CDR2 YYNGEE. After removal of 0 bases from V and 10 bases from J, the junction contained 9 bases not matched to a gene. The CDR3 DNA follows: TGTGCCAGCAGCGTAGGGACTAGCGGGGGGCCCCGGGAGGAGCAGTTCTTC. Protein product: CASSVGTSGGPREEQFF.

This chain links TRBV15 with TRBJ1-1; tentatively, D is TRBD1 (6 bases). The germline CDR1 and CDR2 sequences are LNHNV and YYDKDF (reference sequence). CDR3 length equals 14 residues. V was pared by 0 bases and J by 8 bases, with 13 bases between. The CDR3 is CATSRDVTGGEAFF. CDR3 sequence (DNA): TGTGCCACCAGCAGAGATGTTACGGGGGGCGAAGCTTTCTTT.

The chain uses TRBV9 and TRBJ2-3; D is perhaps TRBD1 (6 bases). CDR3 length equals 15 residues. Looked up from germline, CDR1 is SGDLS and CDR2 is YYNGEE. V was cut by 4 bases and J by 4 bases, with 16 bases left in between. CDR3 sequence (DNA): TGTGCCAGCAGCCCCTCAGGGGCCGGGGCAGATACGCAGTATTTT. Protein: CASSPSGAGADTQYF. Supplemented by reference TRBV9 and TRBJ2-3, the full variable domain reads DSGVTQTPKHLITATGQRVTLRCSPRSGDLSVYWYQQSLDQGLQFLIQYYNGEERAKGNILERFSAQQFPDLHSELNLSSLELGDSALYFCASSPSGAGADTQYFGPGTRLTVL.